The 18 T cell receptor beta chains below were found in one sample sequenced in a study of T-cell memory formation after mild COVID-19. TCRdb ran MiXCR on the 5' RACE reads and lists one entry per CDR3 protein. Of a few hundred thousand distinct CDR3 sequences in the sample, 25% to 30% were seen once. Sequences were obtained from PBMCs or a T cell subset sorted from them (not recorded which). The receptors were sampled from an adult woman who had mild COVID-19 (a few samples of this study predate the infection). Cell type and time point are not known.

V gene TRBV21-1 combines with J gene TRBJ1-3; the DNA was not compared with TRBD1, the D call given in the table. TRBV21-1 is a documented pseudogene. The length of the CDR3 is 12 residues. CDR3 nucleotides: TGTGCCAGATGGACAGCTGGAAACACCATATATTTT. This sequence encodes CARWTAGNTIYF.

This clonotype was recorded a few times. The chain joins TRBV20-1 to TRBJ2-5; 14 nucleotides agree with TRBD2. Germline V gene lookup returns CDR1 DFQATT and CDR2 SNEGSKA (reference sequence). J gave up 5 bases and V 6 bases, and 11 bases lay outside the gene matches. CDR3 size: 16 residues. DNA for the CDR3: TGCAGTGCGCACCGGACTAGCGGGAGGTTTTGGGAGACCCAGTACTTC. As protein: CSAHRTSGRFWETQYF.

The sample holds one count of this clonotype. The chain carries TRBV9 and TRBJ1-5; TRBD1 agrees at 9 bases. V shed 2 bases and J 6 bases; nucleotides not matched to a gene: 3. Germline-derived CDR1 and CDR2 are SGDLS and YYNGEE. This CDR3 has 14 amino acids. The CDR3 is CASSVTGGSQPQHF. As DNA, the CDR3 is TGTGCCAGCAGCGTCACAGGGGGCTCTCAGCCCCAGCATTTT.

The rearrangement joins TRBV27 to TRBJ2-7; D gene unclear. The V end lost 4 bases, the J end lost 2 bases, and 9 bases lay between the germline ends. Germline values: CDR1 MNHEY, CDR2 SMNVEV (reference sequence). This CDR3 comprises 13 residues. The CDR3 nucleotides read TGTGCCAGCAGTTGGGGTTCGGCCTACGAGCAGTACTTC. Translated: CASSWGSAYEQYF.

This clonotype was counted only a few times. The V and J genes are TRBV7-9 and TRBJ2-7; D ambiguous. The CDR3 spans 14 residues. V lost 0 bases and J lost 5, with 11 bases in between. Germline V lookup: CDR1 SEHNR, CDR2 FQNEAQ (reference sequence). The CDR3 reads CASSLAMGPDEQYF. CDR3 bases: TGTGCCAGCAGCTTAGCTATGGGCCCGGACGAGCAGTACTTC.

V and J are TRBV10-3 and TRBJ2-7; TRBD2 might be the D (5 bases). V dropped 11 bases and J dropped 4 bases, with 15 bases sitting between them. CDR1 and CDR2 (germline): ENHRY, SYGVKD. The CDR3 has 12 residues. This CDR3 reads CAHGLQEYEQYF. CDR3 coding DNA: TGTGCCCATGGACTCCAGGAGTACGAGCAGTACTTC.

The V call is TRBV7-9, the J call TRBJ1-1, with TRBD1 as a possible D gene (6 bases). The length of the CDR3 is 12 residues. Germline V gene lookup returns CDR1 SEHNR and CDR2 FQNEAQ (reference sequence). The V end was cut by 5 bases, the J end by 6 bases, with 10 bases between. The chain's CDR3 is CASSTGPSEAFF. The CDR3 DNA reads TGTGCCAGCAGCACAGGGCCTTCTGAAGCTTTCTTT.

V is TRBV7-9 and J is TRBJ1-2, with TRBD1 identical over 7 bases. CDR1 is SEHNR and CDR2 is FQNEAQ in the germline V gene (reference sequence). V lost 3 bases and J lost 2; bases outside the gene matches: 6. The CDR3 covers 15 residues. This CDR3 is CASSFAGTENYGYTF. CDR3 sequence (DNA): TGTGCCAGCAGCTTCGCCGGGACAGAAAACTATGGCTACACCTTC.

This clonotype was counted at least ten times. The chain couples TRBV5-1 to TRBJ2-5; 13 bases align to TRBD2. The CDR3 has 18 amino acids. Trimming took 4 bases from V and 5 from J; bases not matched to a gene: 14. CDR1 SGHRS and CDR2 YFSETQ come from the germline V gene. The CDR3 region has the DNA TGCGCCAGCAGCCGTGGACTAGCGGGGGAGAAAAGGCGGGAGACCCAGTACTTC. This encodes CASSRGLAGEKRRETQYF. The full variable domain, with the rest looked up from reference TRBV5-1 and TRBJ2-5, is KAGVTQTPRYLIKTRGQQVTLSCSPISGHRSVSWYQQTPGQGLQFLFEYFSETQRNKGNFPGRFSGRQFSNSRSEMNVSTLELGDSALYLCASSRGLAGEKRRETQYFGPGTRLLVL.

CDR3 sequence reads: CASIYESSYNSPLHF. The DNA for the CDR3 is TGTGCCAGCATTTACGAGAGCTCCTATAATTCACCCCTCCACTTT. The gene calls are TRBV2 and TRBJ1-6; D gene uncertain. Germline lookup yields CDR1 SNHLY and CDR2 FYNNEI. V was cut by 7 bases and J by 0 bases, with 10 bases left in between. This CDR3 region has 15 residues.

The gene calls are TRBV6-6 and TRBJ2-2, with 8 bases identical to TRBD2. The CDR3 runs to 13 residues. Germline trimming cut 8 bases from V and 7 bases from J; bases unmatched to any gene: 6. The germline gives CDR1 MNHNY, CDR2 SVGAGI (reference sequence). CDR3 residues: CASGGLGHGELFF. The CDR3 region has the DNA TGTGCCAGCGGGGGACTAGGCCACGGGGAGCTGTTTTTT.

This clonotype came up many times. The V gene is TRBV10-3, the J gene TRBJ2-1; 13 bases agree with TRBD2. This CDR3 comprises 16 residues. The V gene's germline CDR1 is ENHRY and CDR2 SYGVKD. J gave up 11 bases and V 2 bases, and 9 bases lay outside the gene matches. In DNA form, the CDR3 reads TGTGCCATCAGTGAGCCCCGCGGACTAGCGGGAGCGAAGCAGTTCTTC. It yields the protein CAISEPRGLAGAKQFF.

This clonotype was seen a few times. The V and J genes are TRBV15 and TRBJ2-1, with 7 positions matching TRBD1. Unmatched junction bases numbered 6, after V lost 4 bases and J lost 0 bases. The CDR3 length is 16 residues. Germline V gene lookup returns CDR1 LNHNV and CDR2 YYDKDF (reference sequence). CDR3 region: CATSTKTGSSYNEQFF. CDR3 DNA sequence: TGTGCCACCAGCACCAAGACAGGGAGCTCCTACAATGAGCAGTTCTTC.

The rearrangement uses TRBV12-3 or TRBV12-4 and TRBJ1-4, with unresolved D. Trimming took off 3 bases at V and 1 base at J, with 9 bases between the two ends. The CDR3 sequence is 15 residues long. The CDR3 bases are TGTGCCAGCAGTTTTCGAGGGATAACTAATGAAAAACTGTTTTTT. Translation gives CASSFRGITNEKLFF.

The V gene is TRBV4-1, the J gene TRBJ1-2; D is possibly TRBD1 (6 bases). The CDR3 runs 18 residues. The germline CDR1 and CDR2 sequences are MGHRA and YSYEKL. Trimming stripped 0 bases from V and 4 bases from J, with 21 bases between. CDR3 nucleotide sequence: TGCGCCAGCAGCCAAGAAGGAGCGGGGGCTAAAAATATCTATGGCTACACCTTC. Amino acid sequence: CASSQEGAGAKNIYGYTF.

V usage is TRBV5-1 and J usage is TRBJ2-3, with D perhaps matching TRBD1 or TRBD2 (5 bases each). The CDR3 consists of 15 residues. The V gene lost 0 bases and the J gene lost 2 bases, with 10 bases spanning the gap. The V gene's germline CDR1 is SGHRS and CDR2 YFSETQ. The DNA for the CDR3 is TGCGCCAGCAGCTTGGCCATGGGGGACACAGATACGCAGTATTTT. Its translation: CASSLAMGDTDTQYF.

V is TRBV3-1 and J is TRBJ1-3; TRBD1 matches 7 bases. The V segment lost 1 base and the J segment 11 bases; nucleotides outside the gene matches: 11. The CDR3 length is 15 residues. Germline V gene lookup returns CDR1 LGHDT and CDR2 YNNKEL (reference sequence). The CDR3 loop is CASSQVGTAQFSIYF. CDR3 nucleotides: TGTGCCAGCAGCCAAGTTGGGACAGCCCAGTTCTCCATATATTTT.

This chain connects TRBV19 to TRBJ2-1; 14 bases match TRBD2. The J segment lost 12 bases and the V segment lost 7 bases, leaving 8 bases of the junction unmatched. This CDR3 spans 14 amino acids. Germline V gives CDR1 LNHDA, CDR2 SQIVND (reference sequence). The DNA of the CDR3 is TGTGCCAGTACCCTGTCGGGACTAGCGGGGGTGCAGTTCTTC. This translates into CASTLSGLAGVQFF.